This T cell receptor beta chain comes out of a study of neoadjuvant anti-PD-1 for oral cavity cancer. Across the study: Patients mostly received three to four biweekly nivolumab doses at 3 mg/kg before surgery. Patients without progression got a fourth dose around day 43.

Generated by immunoSEQ multiplex PCR, the TCRdb table keeps only in-frame clones and is missing some. Among around 13,000 clones listed, about two thirds were seen once. Trimming took off 0 bases at V and 6 bases at J, with 13 bases between the two ends. The CDR3 sequence is 15 residues long. Per germline, CDR1 LNHNV and CDR2 YYDKDF (reference sequence). Sequencing used PBMCs, obtained before nivolumab (anti-PD-1) treatment. This chain links TRBV15 with TRBJ2-3; no reliable D call. This sequence originates from a person between 35 and 79 years old with oral cavity squamous cell carcinoma. CDR3 in amino acids: CATSRDPLLGDTQYF. The CDR3 nucleotides are TGTGCCACCAGCAGAGATCCACTTCTGGGGGATACGCAGTATTTT.